This T cell receptor beta chain was captured by sequencing in a study of cytomegalovirus exposure and HLA in healthy donors. Study in general: The use of the same platform for the 90 to 150 validation repertoires and the 600 to 800 first-cohort repertoires was reported by a later analysis. The study, taken as a whole, reports: A few chains tied to CMV proved CMV antigen-specific in vitro.

On this clone itself: The antigen is undetermined.

Sequencing used immunoSEQ multiplex PCR; TCRdb keeps in-frame clones, though not all of them. The table records about 92,000 clones, approximately 93% of them present only once. Germline CDR1 is MDHEN and CDR2 is SYDVKM. The V end was cut by 2 bases, the J end by 6 bases, with 22 bases between. This CDR3 is built from 18 residues. The V and J genes are TRBV28 and TRBJ2-2, with a weak D call TRBD1 (5 bases). The sequenced sample was PBMCs. This TCR came from a woman under 40 in good health and CMV-seropositive. The CDR3 nucleotides read TGTGCCAGCAGTTTAGGCCCCCACTGGGGAAAAGGGGCCGGGGAGCTGTTTTTT. Amino acids: CASSLGPHWGKGAGELFF.